This T cell receptor beta chain was profiled in a study of T cell clonotyping in hematopoietic cell transplantation (dated by TCRdb to the early 2020s). As for the study more broadly: In the study, 135 blood samples were gathered from under 45 consecutive transplant recipients and their related donors. Patients were recruited between September 2015 and early 2017 and followed until late 2020 or death. The study at large found these results: Sample size was limited, and cells were not sorted, so CD4 and CD8 repertoire contributions could not be separated. A decrease in recipient TCR diversity was observed after transplant, and a progressive increase in pathologically expanded clonotypes was seen from day 30 to day 180. Inverse Simpson Index values from donors and from recipients before transplant predicted broader TCR repertoire diversity after transplant. Recipient repertoires showed only a small fraction of overlap with donor repertoires, and over 95% appeared de novo at the given depth.

With the immunoSEQ assay, which is a bias-controlled multiplex PCR relying on V- and J-specific primers, TCR beta CDR3 regions were amplified from genomic DNA. A second PCR step added a proprietary barcode and Illumina adapter sequences to the CDR3 amplicons. An Illumina MiSeq instrument was used to sequence the CDR3 libraries. In the authors' own workflow: Export and quality control were performed with immunoSEQ Analyzer 3.0, and downstream analyses were performed with R Bioconductor and Immunarch. Only productive rearrangements in the normalized downsampled data set were used to calculate repertoire metrics. Clonotypes larger than 5 templates in the normalized cohort were defined as pathologically expanded. Repertoire diversity was measured with the Inverse Simpson Index. The non-normalized data set was used for CMV-specificity analyses so that all clonotypes could be captured. TCRdb carries this immuneACCESS record with in-frame sequences only. Its versions omit some clonotypes, under half of them owing to an unresolved V gene in the studies checked, with the rest unexplained. D and trimming come from the DNA, and the V and J calls and clone size come from that table. The sample data list roughly 44,000 clones, and 95% of these were observed just once. Around 1% of the sample comes from the top ten.

With respect to this clone: Its antigen has not been determined. No much larger clone is present one base from it, and per-base qualities are unavailable.

As encoded in the germline V gene, CDR1 is SGHRS while CDR2 is YFSETQ. Counted from cysteine to phenylalanine, this CDR3 has 15 amino acids. Only the CDR3 DNA stays, 45 bases, in frame from base 1. V and J are trimmed by 0 bases and 5 bases, and the gene matches miss 6 bases of the junction. For TCR beta sequencing, blood samples came from the related transplant donors. Nuclei Lysis Solution was used to extract genomic DNA from fresh or cryopreserved unfractionated peripheral blood mononuclear cells. Sequencing used peripheral blood mononuclear cells. This sequence originates from a man aged 25 to 40 in good health. Some clones in this sample may be carry-over from other donors' samples. The rearranged chain carries TRBV5-1 and TRBJ1-1; TRBD1 aligns with 8 central bases. The CDR3 region reads CASSLGGQEATEAFF. The DNA is as follows: TGCGCCAGCAGCTTGGGGGGACAGGAGGCAACTGAAGCTTTCTTT.